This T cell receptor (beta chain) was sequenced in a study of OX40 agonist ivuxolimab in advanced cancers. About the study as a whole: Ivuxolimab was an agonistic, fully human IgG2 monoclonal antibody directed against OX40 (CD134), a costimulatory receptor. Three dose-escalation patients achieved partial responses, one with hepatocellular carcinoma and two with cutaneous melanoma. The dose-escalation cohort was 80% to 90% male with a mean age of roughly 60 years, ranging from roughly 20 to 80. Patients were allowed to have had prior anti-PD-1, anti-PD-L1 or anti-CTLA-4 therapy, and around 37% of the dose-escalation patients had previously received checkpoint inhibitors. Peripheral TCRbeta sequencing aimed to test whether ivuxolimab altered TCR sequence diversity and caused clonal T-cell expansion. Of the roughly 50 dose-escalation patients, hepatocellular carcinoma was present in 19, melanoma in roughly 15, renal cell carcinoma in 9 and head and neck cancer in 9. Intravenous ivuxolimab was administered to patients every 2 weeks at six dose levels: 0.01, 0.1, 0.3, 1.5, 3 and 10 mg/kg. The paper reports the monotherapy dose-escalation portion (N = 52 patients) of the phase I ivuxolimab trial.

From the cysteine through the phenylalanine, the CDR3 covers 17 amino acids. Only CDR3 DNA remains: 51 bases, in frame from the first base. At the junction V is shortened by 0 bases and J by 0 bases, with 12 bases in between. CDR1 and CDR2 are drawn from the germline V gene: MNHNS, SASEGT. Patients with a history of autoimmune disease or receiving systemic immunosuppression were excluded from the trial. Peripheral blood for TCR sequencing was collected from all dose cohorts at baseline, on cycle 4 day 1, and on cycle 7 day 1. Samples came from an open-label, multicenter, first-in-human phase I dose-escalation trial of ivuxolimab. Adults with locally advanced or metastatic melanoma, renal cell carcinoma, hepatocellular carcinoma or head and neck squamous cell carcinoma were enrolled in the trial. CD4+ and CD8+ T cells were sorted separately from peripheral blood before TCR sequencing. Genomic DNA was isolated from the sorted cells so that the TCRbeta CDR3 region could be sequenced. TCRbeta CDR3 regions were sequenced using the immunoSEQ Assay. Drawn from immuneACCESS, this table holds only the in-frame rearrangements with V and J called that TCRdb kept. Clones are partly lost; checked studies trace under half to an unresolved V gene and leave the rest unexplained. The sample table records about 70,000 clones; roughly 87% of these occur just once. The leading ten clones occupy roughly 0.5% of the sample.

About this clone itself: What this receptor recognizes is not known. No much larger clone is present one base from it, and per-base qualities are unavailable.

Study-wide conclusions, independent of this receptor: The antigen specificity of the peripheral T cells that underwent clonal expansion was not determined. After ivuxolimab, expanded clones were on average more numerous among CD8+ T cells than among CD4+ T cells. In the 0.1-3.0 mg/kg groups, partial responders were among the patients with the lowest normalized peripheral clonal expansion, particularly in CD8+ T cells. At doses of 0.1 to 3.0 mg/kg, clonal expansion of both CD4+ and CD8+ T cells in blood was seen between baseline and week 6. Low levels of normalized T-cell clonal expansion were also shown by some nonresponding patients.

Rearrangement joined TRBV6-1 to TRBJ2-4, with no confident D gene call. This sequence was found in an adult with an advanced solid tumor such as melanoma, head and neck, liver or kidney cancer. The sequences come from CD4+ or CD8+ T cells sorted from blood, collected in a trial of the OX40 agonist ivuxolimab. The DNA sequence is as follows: TGTGCCAGCAGTGAAGCGCTAGGCAATCCAGCCAAAAACATTCAGTACTTC. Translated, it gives CASSEALGNPAKNIQYF.